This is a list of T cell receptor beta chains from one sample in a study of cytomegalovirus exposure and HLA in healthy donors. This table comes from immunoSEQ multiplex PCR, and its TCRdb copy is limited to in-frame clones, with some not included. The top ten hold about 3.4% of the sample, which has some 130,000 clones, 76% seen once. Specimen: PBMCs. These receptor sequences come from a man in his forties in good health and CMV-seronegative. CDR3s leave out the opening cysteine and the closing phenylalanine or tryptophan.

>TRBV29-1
SVEGGFGTEAF
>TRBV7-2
ASSITGTGLDTQY
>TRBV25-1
ASSEYAGMNTEAF
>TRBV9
ASSPFLRATNEKLF
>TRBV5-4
ASSPRTGHEQY
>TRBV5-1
ASSLIRVKSTEAF
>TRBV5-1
ASSADLGSYNEQF
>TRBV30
AWSRGQENSNQPQH
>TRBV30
AWSVGQDEQY
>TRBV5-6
ASSSGMNTEAF
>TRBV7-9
ASSLRGAPYNEQF
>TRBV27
ASSPRLEDTQY
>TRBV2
ASSAVTGYEQY
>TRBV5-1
ASSLGGEETQY
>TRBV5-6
ASSFLQASQETQY
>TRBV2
ASSPSSSPLH
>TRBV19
ASATTSLYNEQF
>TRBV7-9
ASSSVSSEQY
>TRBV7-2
ASSIQGIAYGYT
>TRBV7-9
ASSLDYQSHEQY
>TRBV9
ASSKGQGIVDEQF